This T cell receptor beta chain was sequenced in a study of Ad26.COV2.S vaccination and SARS-CoV-2 variants. Measured with immunoSEQ multiplex PCR; TCRdb has only the in-frame clones, and not every one. The sample consists of roughly 40,000 clones, 65% to 90% of them appearing once. The V gene's germline CDR1 is MDHEN and CDR2 SYDVKM. The germline V and J ends were trimmed by 2 bases and 3 bases, with 7 bases remaining between them. The CDR3 has 14 amino acids. The source of this sequence is a human donor who had recovered from COVID-19. The sample here was peripheral blood, taken after recovery from COVID-19. V usage is TRBV28 and J usage is TRBJ1-4; TRBD1 might be the D (6 bases). The CDR3 reads CASSLRGANEKLFF. The CDR3 coding sequence is TGTGCCAGCAGTTTAAGGGGGGCTAATGAAAAACTGTTTTTT.